The 27 T cell receptor beta chains below were found in one sample sequenced in a study of blood T cell repertoires in COVID-19. Some clones are missing from TCRdb's copy, which holds only in-frame ones; the method was immunoSEQ multiplex PCR. The sample carries some 250,000 clones, about 90% recorded once. Sequenced: PBMCs or T cells enriched from blood (not recorded which). These receptors all come from a woman in her twenties or thirties with acute COVID-19.

The V call is TRBV5-6, the J call TRBJ2-3, with 12 bases matching TRBD2. V gave up 4 bases and J gave up 2 bases; unmatched junction bases: 14. This CDR3 contains 19 residues. Looked up from germline, CDR1 is SGHDT and CDR2 is YYEEEE. CDR3: CASSRLAGARSLNTDTQYF. The CDR3 region has the DNA TGTGCCAGCAGCCGACTAGCGGGGGCCCGATCTCTAAACACAGATACGCAGTATTTT.

The gene calls are TRBV4-1 and TRBJ2-2, with D uncertain. This CDR3 is 13 amino acids long. Between the trimmed V and J ends, which lost 4 bases and 2 bases, there was a span of 5 bases. The germline CDR1 and CDR2 sequences are MGHRA and YSYEKL. The CDR3 loop is CASSPSNTGELFF. Written as DNA, the CDR3 is TGCGCCAGCAGCCCCTCTAACACCGGGGAGCTGTTTTTT.

J is TRBJ1-2 and V is TRBV3-1 (or the pseudogene TRBV3-2); perhaps TRBD1 as D (6 bases). Trimming took 0 bases from V and 5 from J, leaving 13 bases between them. Germline V lookup: CDR1 LGHDT, CDR2 YNNKEL (reference sequence). CDR3 length: 15 residues. CDR3 protein: CASSQDGRGPYGYTF. As DNA, the CDR3 is TGTGCCAGCAGCCAAGACGGCAGGGGACCTTATGGCTACACCTTC.

The rearrangement joins TRBV3-1 (or the pseudogene TRBV3-2) to TRBJ2-1; 7 nucleotides match TRBD1. CDR1 and CDR2 from the germline V gene are LGHDT and YNNKEL (reference sequence). This CDR3 spans 15 amino acids. This CDR3 reads CASAPQGSSYNEQFF. The CDR3 DNA sequence: TGTGCTTCCGCGCCACAGGGGAGTTCCTACAATGAGCAGTTCTTC.

The chain recombines TRBV7-9 with TRBJ1-2, with TRBD1 matching over 7 bases. Trimming at V came to 2 bases and at J to 4 bases, leaving 4 bases not matched to a gene. In germline, CDR1 is SEHNR, CDR2 FQNEAQ (reference sequence). The CDR3 length is 14 residues. The CDR3 loop is CASSLSTGTYGYTF. The DNA of the CDR3 is TGTGCCAGCAGCTTATCGACAGGGACCTATGGCTACACCTTC.

The chain has TRBV19 and TRBJ2-3, with D maybe TRBD2 (7 bases). Trimming left V 9 bases short and J 6 bases short, with 16 bases between. In germline, CDR1 is LNHDA, CDR2 SQIVND (reference sequence). The CDR3 covers 13 residues. The CDR3 DNA reads as TGTGCCAGCGATCGGGGGGCGCGGGATACGCAGTATTTT. Translating gives CASDRGARDTQYF.

The rearrangement uses TRBV5-6 and TRBJ1-1, with D perhaps matching TRBD1 (5 bases). CDR3 length: 15 amino acids. Germline assignment: CDR1 SGHDT and CDR2 YYEEEE. Trimming left V 4 bases short and J 4 bases short, with 17 bases between. For the CDR3, the DNA is TGTGCCAGCAGCCCTCCGGGGGTTTACGGCACTGAAGCTTTCTTT. This gives the protein CASSPPGVYGTEAFF.

The rearrangement links TRBV4-1 to TRBJ2-7; 8 bases align to TRBD2. CDR1 is MGHRA, CDR2 YSYEKL, per germline. The CDR3 covers 13 residues. With 0 bases clipped from V and 7 bases from J, the junction kept 2 bases outside the gene matches. In DNA, the CDR3 is TGCGCCAGCAGCCAAGATGCGGGGGGAGAGCAGTACTTC. Amino acid sequence: CASSQDAGGEQYF.

The chain links TRBV25-1 to TRBJ2-7, with TRBD2 as a possible D gene (7 bases). The CDR3 covers 14 residues. Germline CDR1 MGHDK, CDR2 SYGVNS. The ends were cut back, 6 bases at V and 6 bases at J, with 18 bases in the middle. CDR3 DNA: TGTGCCAGCAGAGGGGGAGGGGGTCCCTCCGAGCAGTACTTC. Protein sequence: CASRGGGGPSEQYF.

The sample holds one count of this clone. This rearrangement joins TRBV5-6 to TRBJ1-1; possible D gene TRBD1, 5 bases. CDR1 and CDR2 from the germline V gene are SGHDT and YYEEEE. This CDR3 has 14 amino acids. Trimming took off 1 base at V and 1 base at J, with 8 bases between the two ends. The CDR3 region has the DNA TGTGCCAGCAGCTTGTCGGGGGGGAACACTGAAGCTTTCTTT. Translating it yields CASSLSGGNTEAFF.

The V and J genes are TRBV2 and TRBJ2-3; 8 nucleotides line up with TRBD2. The CDR3 is 16 residues long. The germline V gene has CDR1 SNHLY and CDR2 FYNNEI. After removal of 6 bases from V and 4 bases from J, the junction contained 12 bases not matched to a gene. CDR3 protein: CASRYRSGGGADTQYF. Here the CDR3 DNA reads TGTGCCAGCAGATATCGGAGCGGGGGTGGTGCAGATACGCAGTATTTT.

The chain has TRBV7-2 and TRBJ1-1; 9 bases are a match to TRBD1. Germline V lookup: CDR1 SGHTA, CDR2 FQGNSA. After removal of 6 bases from V and 4 bases from J, the junction contained 3 bases not matched to a gene. The CDR3 consists of 13 residues. CDR3 sequence reads: CASRRQGGTEAFF. CDR3 DNA sequence: TGTGCCAGCAGAAGACAGGGGGGCACTGAAGCTTTCTTT.

J is TRBJ1-6 and V is TRBV27; 8 nucleotides agree with TRBD1. The V gene's germline CDR1 is MNHEY and CDR2 SMNVEV (reference sequence). V gave up 3 bases and J gave up 9 bases; unmatched junction bases: 7. This CDR3 contains 15 residues. The chain's CDR3 is CASSFLGQGSSPLHF. The CDR3 region has the DNA TGTGCCAGCAGTTTTTTAGGACAGGGTTCTTCACCCCTCCACTTT.

V and J are TRBV5-6 and TRBJ2-2; 8 bases agree with TRBD2. This CDR3 region has 15 residues. Germline V gives CDR1 SGHDT, CDR2 YYEEEE. The V segment lost 4 bases and the J segment 0 bases; nucleotides outside the gene matches: 2. This CDR3 is CASSPGLANTGELFF. The CDR3 DNA is TGTGCCAGCAGCCCGGGACTAGCGAACACCGGGGAGCTGTTTTTT.

The J gene is TRBJ2-1, the V gene TRBV2; D ambiguous. This CDR3 contains 13 residues. Per the germline V gene, CDR1 is SNHLY and CDR2 is FYNNEI. Trimming pared 7 bases from V and 6 bases from J, leaving 13 bases between. The CDR3 nucleotides read TGTGCCAGCACGGAAAGTCGCGGCAATGAGCAGTTCTTC. This codes for CASTESRGNEQFF.

The chain carries TRBV19 and TRBJ2-7, with TRBD1 identical over 9 bases. The V segment lost 5 bases and the J segment 1 base; nucleotides outside the gene matches: 3. The CDR3 has 14 amino acids. The germline V gene encodes CDR1 LNHDA and CDR2 SQIVND (reference sequence). The CDR3 spells CASSSGTGSYEQYF. The CDR3 DNA is TGTGCCAGTAGTTCCGGGACAGGGTCCTACGAGCAGTACTTC.

This clone was counted a few times. The chain links TRBV6-5 to TRBJ1-1, with 10 bases aligning to TRBD1. The CDR3 totals 15 residues. In germline, CDR1 is MNHEY, CDR2 SVGAGI. Trimming cost V 6 bases and J 6 bases; bases outside gene matches: 10. CDR3 in amino acids: CASRQGTGDYAEAFF. The CDR3 DNA is TGTGCCAGCAGACAAGGGACAGGGGATTACGCTGAAGCTTTCTTT.

The chain recombines TRBV5-4 with TRBJ1-2; no definite D call. Trimming pared 4 bases from V and 1 base from J, leaving 11 bases between. This CDR3 spans 14 amino acids. CDR1 is SGHNT, CDR2 YYREEE, per germline (reference sequence). CDR3 region: CASSPGDGNYGYTF. CDR3 bases: TGTGCCAGCAGCCCGGGTGACGGTAACTATGGCTACACCTTC.

The chain couples TRBV5-1 to TRBJ2-3, with TRBD2 as a possible D gene (6 bases). This CDR3 comprises 17 residues. The germline V gene has CDR1 SGHRS and CDR2 YFSETQ. Deletions cut 1 base from V and 0 bases from J, with 15 bases between. CDR3 sequence: CASSLWWRGSSTDTQYF. CDR3 bases: TGCGCCAGCAGCTTGTGGTGGCGGGGATCGAGCACAGATACGCAGTATTTT.

V and J are TRBV10-3 and TRBJ2-2; D is unclear. The CDR3 extends over 16 amino acids. Germline V gives CDR1 ENHRY, CDR2 SYGVKD. With 3 bases removed from V and 4 bases from J, the gap between germline ends came to 15 bases. CDR3: CAISDTYTQFTGELFF. The CDR3 nucleotides are TGTGCCATCAGTGACACATACACCCAGTTCACCGGGGAGCTGTTTTTT.

V and J are TRBV25-1 and TRBJ1-2; 9 bases agree with TRBD1. The CDR3 totals 14 residues. Trimming took 0 bases from V and 6 from J; bases not matched to a gene: 2. Per the germline V gene, CDR1 is MGHDK and CDR2 is SYGVNS. The CDR3 DNA is TGTGCCAGCAGTGAATATCGGACAGGGGATGGCTACACCTTC. Protein: CASSEYRTGDGYTF.

The chain joins TRBV11-2 to TRBJ1-2, with a weak D call TRBD1 (5 bases). Between the trimmed V and J ends, which lost 3 bases and 0 bases, there was a span of 8 bases. The germline CDR1 and CDR2 sequences are SGHAT and FQNNGV. The CDR3 loop spans 14 amino acids. CDR3: CASSFLTANYGYTF. In DNA form, the CDR3 reads TGTGCCAGCAGCTTCCTGACAGCTAACTATGGCTACACCTTC.

This rearrangement joins TRBV5-1 to TRBJ1-5, with a possible D match to TRBD1 (5 bases). CDR3 size: 15 residues. V was shortened by 7 bases and J by 5 bases, with 19 bases between the two germline ends. Germline V lookup: CDR1 SGHRS, CDR2 YFSETQ. This CDR3 is CASPPSRESYQPQHF. CDR3 DNA: TGCGCCAGCCCCCCCAGCAGGGAAAGTTATCAGCCCCAGCATTTT.

The chain carries TRBV5-4 and TRBJ1-1, with a tentative D call TRBD1 (6 bases). Trimming shortened V by 4 bases and J by 1 base, and 11 bases separated the two germline ends. Germline CDR1 SGHNT, CDR2 YYREEE (reference sequence). The CDR3 runs 14 residues. CDR3: CASSLGQRNTEAFF. The CDR3 nucleotides read TGTGCCAGCAGCCTCGGACAGCGGAACACTGAAGCTTTCTTT.

This clone has a single count. The DNA for the CDR3 is TGTGCCAGCAGCCAAGAACAGGCGGCAACCTACGAGCAGTACTTC. Amino acids: CASSQEQAATYEQYF. This chain links TRBV3-1 (or the pseudogene TRBV3-2) with TRBJ2-7, with D perhaps TRBD1 (5 bases). Trimming removed 0 bases from V and 2 bases from J, with 11 bases in between. Germline CDR1 and CDR2: LGHDT and YNNKEL (reference sequence). This CDR3 is 15 amino acids long.

The gene calls are TRBV27 and TRBJ2-3, with 8 positions matching TRBD1. V lost 3 bases and J lost 4; bases outside the gene matches: 9. The germline V gene has CDR1 MNHEY and CDR2 SMNVEV (reference sequence). The CDR3 sequence is 16 residues long. CDR3 protein: CASSFLDDRGPDTQYF. For the CDR3, the DNA is TGTGCCAGCAGTTTCCTGGACGACAGGGGCCCAGATACGCAGTATTTT.

CDR3 in amino acids: CASSGQGAYEQYF. CDR3 nucleotides: TGCGCCAGCAGCGGACAGGGGGCATACGAGCAGTACTTC. V and J are TRBV10-2 and TRBJ2-7; 11 bases are a match to TRBD1. Germline lookup yields CDR1 WSHSY and CDR2 SAAADI. The CDR3 runs to 13 residues. J lost 4 bases, V lost 6 bases, and 2 bases had no gene match.